The sample holds many counts of the clone carrying this T cell receptor beta chain. The antigen remains unidentified. The data are from a study of T-cell reconstitution after alpha-beta-depleted transplantation in children. V lost 1 base, J lost 8 bases, and 7 bases stayed unmatched. This CDR3 spans 15 amino acids. The germline V gene encodes CDR1 SGHRS and CDR2 YFSETQ. TCRbeta library construction was performed incorporating unique molecular identifiers. TCRdb re-called the PCR reads with MiXCR, one entry per CDR3 protein. The sample lists about 70,000 distinct CDR3 sequences, approximately 10% occurring once. Study-wide points: Elevated TCRbeta diversity at day 60 was traced, in some patients, to surviving recipient T cells and thymic progenitors. Roughly two months post-transplant, alpha-beta T cells reportedly originated from several hundred graft clones that had expanded.

The chain couples TRBV5-1 to TRBJ1-1; 11 bases align to TRBD1. The input for sequencing was PBMCs, taken before TCRalphabeta/CD19-depleted stem cell transplant. This clonotype originated in a boy between 10 and 17 years old with acute myeloid leukemia, due to receive a stem cell transplant. The DNA of the CDR3 is TGCGCCAGCAGCTTGTACGGACAGGGGGCTTACGAAGCTTTCTTT. Translating gives CASSLYGQGAYEAFF.